Sequencing of this TCR beta chain was carried out in a study of blood T cell repertoires in COVID-19. Study summary: Acute-phase and convalescent COVID-19 samples originated in the United States, Italy and Spain.

Per the study methods: Amplified reference gene primers provided the basis for estimating nucleated cell counts. The data were produced by immunoSEQ multiplex PCR, yet TCRdb's version contains in-frame clones alone and is incomplete. D and trimming were read from the DNA, whereas the V and J calls and clone size are those reported in that table. In the table there are some 390,000 clones, about 90% of which are singletons. This clone was seen only a few times. Seattle-derived patients entered the study during active infection and were followed longitudinally. The germline CDR1 and CDR2 sequences are MDHEN and SYDVKM. The CDR3 contains 14 residues. The V and J ends lost 7 bases and 5 bases respectively, with 15 bases between them.

The sequenced sample consisted of peripheral blood. The J gene is TRBJ1-5, the V gene TRBV28, with D possibly matching TRBD1 (6 bases). The receptor was isolated from an older woman with COVID-19, enrolled during active disease. The CDR3 DNA sequence: TGTGCCAGCATCGCACAGGGAGGGGATCAGCCCCAGCATTTT. This sequence encodes CASIAQGGDQPQHF. Together with reference TRBV28 and TRBJ1-5, the CDR3 gives the full variable domain: DVKVTQSSRYLVKRTGEKVFLECVQDMDHENMFWYRQDPGLGLRLIYFSYDVKMKEKGDIPEGYSVSREKKERFSLILESASTNQTSMYLCASIAQGGDQPQHFGDGTRLSIL.